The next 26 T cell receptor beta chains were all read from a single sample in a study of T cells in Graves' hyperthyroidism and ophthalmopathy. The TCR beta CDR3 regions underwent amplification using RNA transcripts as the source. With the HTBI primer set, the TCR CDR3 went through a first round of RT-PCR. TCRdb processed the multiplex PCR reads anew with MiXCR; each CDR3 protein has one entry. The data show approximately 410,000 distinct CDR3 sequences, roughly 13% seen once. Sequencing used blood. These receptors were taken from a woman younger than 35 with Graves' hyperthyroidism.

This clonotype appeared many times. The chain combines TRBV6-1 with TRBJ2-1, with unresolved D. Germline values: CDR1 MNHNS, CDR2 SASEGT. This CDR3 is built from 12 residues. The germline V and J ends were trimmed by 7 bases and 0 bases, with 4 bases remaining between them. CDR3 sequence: CASISSYNEQFF. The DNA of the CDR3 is TGTGCCAGCATAAGCTCCTACAATGAGCAGTTCTTC.

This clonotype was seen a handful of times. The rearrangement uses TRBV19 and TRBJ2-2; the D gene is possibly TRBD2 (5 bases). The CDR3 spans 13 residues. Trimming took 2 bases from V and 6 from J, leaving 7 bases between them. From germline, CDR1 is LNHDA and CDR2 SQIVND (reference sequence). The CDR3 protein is CASSILRAGELFF. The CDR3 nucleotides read TGTGCCAGTAGTATACTGAGGGCCGGGGAGCTGTTTTTT.

CDR3 residues: CASSRWSGANVLTF. The CDR3 bases are TGTGCCAGCAGTCGGTGGTCTGGGGCCAACGTCCTGACTTTC. The chain recombines TRBV27 with TRBJ2-6; D gene ambiguous. Trimming took off 5 bases at V and 1 base at J, with 6 bases between the two ends. The CDR3 loop spans 14 amino acids. Per the germline V gene, CDR1 is MNHEY and CDR2 is SMNVEV (reference sequence).

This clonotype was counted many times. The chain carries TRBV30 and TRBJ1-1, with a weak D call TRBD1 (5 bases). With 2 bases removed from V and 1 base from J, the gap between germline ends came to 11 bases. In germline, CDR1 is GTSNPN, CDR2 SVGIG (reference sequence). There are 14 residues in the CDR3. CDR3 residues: CAWSFSGGNTEAFF. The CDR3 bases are TGTGCCTGGAGTTTCTCGGGGGGGAACACTGAAGCTTTCTTT.

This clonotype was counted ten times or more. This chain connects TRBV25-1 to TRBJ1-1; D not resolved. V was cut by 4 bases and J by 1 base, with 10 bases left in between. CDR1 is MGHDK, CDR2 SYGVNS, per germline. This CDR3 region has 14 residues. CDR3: CASSVSGGNTEAFF. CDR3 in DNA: TGTGCCAGCAGTGTCTCGGGAGGGAACACTGAAGCTTTCTTT.

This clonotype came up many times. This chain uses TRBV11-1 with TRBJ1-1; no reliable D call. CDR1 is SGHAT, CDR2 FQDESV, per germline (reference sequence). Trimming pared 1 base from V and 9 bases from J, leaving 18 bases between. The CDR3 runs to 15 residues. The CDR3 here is CASSLDRSAVPKAFF. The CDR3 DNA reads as TGTGCCAGCAGCTTAGATAGGTCGGCCGTACCAAAAGCTTTCTTT.

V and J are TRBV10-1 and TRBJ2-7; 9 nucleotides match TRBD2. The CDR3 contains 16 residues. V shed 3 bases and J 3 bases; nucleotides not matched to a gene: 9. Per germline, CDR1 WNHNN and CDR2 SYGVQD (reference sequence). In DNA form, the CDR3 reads TGCGCCAGCAGTGACCCCGGGACTAGCCCCCACTACGAGCAGTACTTC. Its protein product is CASSDPGTSPHYEQYF.

The CDR3 loop reads CASRMTETSGNTIYF. In DNA, the CDR3 is TGTGCCAGCAGGATGACAGAGACCTCTGGAAACACCATATATTTT. V gene TRBV6-1 combines with J gene TRBJ1-3, with TRBD1 as a possible D gene (5 bases). The CDR3 sequence is 15 residues long. Germline values: CDR1 MNHNS, CDR2 SASEGT. V lost 6 bases and J 0 bases, leaving 12 bases between the germline ends.

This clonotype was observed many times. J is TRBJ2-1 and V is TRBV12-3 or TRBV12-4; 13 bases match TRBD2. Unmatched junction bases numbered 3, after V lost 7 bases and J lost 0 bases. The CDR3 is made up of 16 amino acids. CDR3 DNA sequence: TGTGCCAGCACCCGGACTAGCGGGAGCTCCTACAATGAGCAGTTCTTC. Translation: CASTRTSGSSYNEQFF.

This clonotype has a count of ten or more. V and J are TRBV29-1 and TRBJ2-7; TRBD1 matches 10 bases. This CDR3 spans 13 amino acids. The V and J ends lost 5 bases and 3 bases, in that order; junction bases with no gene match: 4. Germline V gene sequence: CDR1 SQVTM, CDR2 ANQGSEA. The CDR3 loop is CSVPGQGFYEQYF. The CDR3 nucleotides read TGCAGCGTTCCGGGACAGGGGTTCTACGAGCAGTACTTC.

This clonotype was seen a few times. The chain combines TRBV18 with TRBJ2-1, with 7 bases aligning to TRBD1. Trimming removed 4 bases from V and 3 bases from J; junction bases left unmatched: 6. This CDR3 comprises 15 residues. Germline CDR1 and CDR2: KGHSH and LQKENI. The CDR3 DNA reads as TGTGCCAGCTCACTCGGACAGGCGATCTACAATGAGCAGTTCTTC. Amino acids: CASSLGQAIYNEQFF.

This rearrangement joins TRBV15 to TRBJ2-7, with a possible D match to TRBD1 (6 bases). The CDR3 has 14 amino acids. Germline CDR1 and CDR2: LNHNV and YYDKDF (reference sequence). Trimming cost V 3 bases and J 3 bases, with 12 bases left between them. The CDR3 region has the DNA TGTGCCACCAGCAGTCCGGGACAAAGCTACGAGCAGTACTTC. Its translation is CATSSPGQSYEQYF.

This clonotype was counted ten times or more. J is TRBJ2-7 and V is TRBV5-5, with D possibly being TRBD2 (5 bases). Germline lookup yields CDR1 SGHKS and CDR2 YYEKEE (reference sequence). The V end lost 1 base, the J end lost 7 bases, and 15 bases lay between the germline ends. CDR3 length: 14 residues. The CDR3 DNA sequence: TGTGCCAGCAGCTTGTTCTCGGGATCGGGTGAGCAGTACTTC. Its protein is CASSLFSGSGEQYF.

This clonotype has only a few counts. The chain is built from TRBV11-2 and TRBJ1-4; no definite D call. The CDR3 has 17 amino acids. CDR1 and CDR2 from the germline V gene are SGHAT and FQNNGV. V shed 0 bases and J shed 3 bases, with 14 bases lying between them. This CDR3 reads CASSLDYAPGANEKLFF. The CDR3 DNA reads TGTGCCAGCAGCTTAGATTATGCCCCCGGCGCTAATGAAAAACTGTTTTTT.

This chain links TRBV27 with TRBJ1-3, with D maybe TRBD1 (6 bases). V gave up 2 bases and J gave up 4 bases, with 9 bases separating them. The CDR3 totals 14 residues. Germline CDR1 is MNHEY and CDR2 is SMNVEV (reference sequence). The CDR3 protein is CASSLGGQGNTIYF. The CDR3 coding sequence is TGTGCCAGCAGTTTAGGGGGACAAGGAAACACCATATATTTT.

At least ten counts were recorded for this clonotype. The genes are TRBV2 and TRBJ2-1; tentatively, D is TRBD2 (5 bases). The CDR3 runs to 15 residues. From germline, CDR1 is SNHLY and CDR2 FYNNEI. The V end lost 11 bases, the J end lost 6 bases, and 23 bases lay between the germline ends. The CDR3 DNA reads TGTGCCCGCTCGGAGACGAGGGCGTCAGGCAATGAGCAGTTCTTC. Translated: CARSETRASGNEQFF.

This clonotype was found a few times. CDR3 sequence reads: CSARDGTAGGYEQYF. DNA for the CDR3: TGCAGTGCTAGAGATGGAACAGCGGGAGGCTACGAGCAGTACTTC. This sequence joins TRBV20-1 and TRBJ2-7; 9 bases line up with TRBD2. The CDR3 extends over 15 amino acids. Germline V CDR1 and CDR2: DFQATT, SNEGSKA (reference sequence). Trimming at V came to 0 bases and at J to 3 bases, leaving 6 bases not matched to a gene.

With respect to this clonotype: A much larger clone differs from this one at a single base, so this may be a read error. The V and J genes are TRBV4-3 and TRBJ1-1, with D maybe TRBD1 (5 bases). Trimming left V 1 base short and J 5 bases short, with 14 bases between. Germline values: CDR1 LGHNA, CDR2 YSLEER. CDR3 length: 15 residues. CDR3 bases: TGCGCCAGCAGCCAAGGGGGGGTTGGTCGGACTGAAGCTTTCTTT. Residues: CASSQGGVGRTEAFF.

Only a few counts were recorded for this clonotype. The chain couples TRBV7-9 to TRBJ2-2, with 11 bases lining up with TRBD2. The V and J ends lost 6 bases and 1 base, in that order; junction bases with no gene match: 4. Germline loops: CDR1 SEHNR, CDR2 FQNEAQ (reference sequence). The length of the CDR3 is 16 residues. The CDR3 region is CASRHGTSGNTGELFF. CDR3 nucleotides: TGTGCCAGCAGACACGGGACTAGCGGGAACACCGGGGAGCTGTTTTTT.

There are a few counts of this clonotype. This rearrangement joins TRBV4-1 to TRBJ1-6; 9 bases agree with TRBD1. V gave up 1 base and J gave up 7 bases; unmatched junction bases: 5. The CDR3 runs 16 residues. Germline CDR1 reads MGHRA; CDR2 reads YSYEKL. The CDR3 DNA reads TGCGCCAGCAGCCAAGGCAGGACAGGGGTCAATTCACCCCTCCACTTT. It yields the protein CASSQGRTGVNSPLHF.

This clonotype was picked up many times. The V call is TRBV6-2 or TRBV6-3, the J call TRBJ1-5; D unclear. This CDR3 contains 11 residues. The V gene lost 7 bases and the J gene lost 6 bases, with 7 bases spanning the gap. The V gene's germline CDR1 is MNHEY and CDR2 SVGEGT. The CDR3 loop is CASTSGQPQHF. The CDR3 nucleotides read TGTGCCAGCACGTCGGGTCAGCCCCAGCATTTT.

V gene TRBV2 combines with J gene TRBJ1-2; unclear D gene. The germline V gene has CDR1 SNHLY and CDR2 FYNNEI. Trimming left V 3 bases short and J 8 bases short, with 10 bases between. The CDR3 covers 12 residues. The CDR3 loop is CASSDRGIGYTF. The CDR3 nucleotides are TGTGCCAGCAGTGATCGCGGGATAGGCTACACCTTC. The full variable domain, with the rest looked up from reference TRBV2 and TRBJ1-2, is EPEVTQTPSHQVTQMGQEVILRCVPISNHLYFYWYRQILGQKVEFLVSFYNNEISEKSEIFDDQFSVERPDGSNFTLKIRSTKLEDSAMYFCASSDRGIGYTFGSGTRLTVV.

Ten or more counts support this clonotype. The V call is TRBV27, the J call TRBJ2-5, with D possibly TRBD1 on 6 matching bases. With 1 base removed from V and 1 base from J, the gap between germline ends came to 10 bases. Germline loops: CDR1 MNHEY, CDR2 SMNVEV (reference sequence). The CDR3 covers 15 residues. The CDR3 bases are TGTGCCAGCAGTTTATACAGGACAGCCCAAGAGACCCAGTACTTC. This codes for CASSLYRTAQETQYF.

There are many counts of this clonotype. In nucleotides, the CDR3 is TGTGCCAGCAGCTTAGTCAGGGGGCTCTACGAGCAGTACTTC. Encoded protein: CASSLVRGLYEQYF. V gene TRBV7-2 combines with J gene TRBJ2-7; TRBD1 matches at 8 bases. The V segment lost 1 base and the J segment 3 bases; nucleotides outside the gene matches: 2. This CDR3 has 14 residues. CDR1 and CDR2 from the germline V gene are SGHTA and FQGNSA.

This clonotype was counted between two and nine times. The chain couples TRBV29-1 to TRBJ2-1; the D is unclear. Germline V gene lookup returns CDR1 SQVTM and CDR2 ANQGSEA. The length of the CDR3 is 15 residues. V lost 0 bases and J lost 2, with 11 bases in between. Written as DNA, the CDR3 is TGCAGCGTTGAAGATCCGCTGCCTGCCTACAATGAGCAGTTCTTC. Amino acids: CSVEDPLPAYNEQFF.

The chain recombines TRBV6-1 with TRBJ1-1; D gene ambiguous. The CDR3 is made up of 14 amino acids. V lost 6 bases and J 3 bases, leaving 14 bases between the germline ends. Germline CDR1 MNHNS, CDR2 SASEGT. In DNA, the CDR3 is TGTGCCAGCAGACCCCCATTGTCGTACACTGAAGCTTTCTTT. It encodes CASRPPLSYTEAFF.